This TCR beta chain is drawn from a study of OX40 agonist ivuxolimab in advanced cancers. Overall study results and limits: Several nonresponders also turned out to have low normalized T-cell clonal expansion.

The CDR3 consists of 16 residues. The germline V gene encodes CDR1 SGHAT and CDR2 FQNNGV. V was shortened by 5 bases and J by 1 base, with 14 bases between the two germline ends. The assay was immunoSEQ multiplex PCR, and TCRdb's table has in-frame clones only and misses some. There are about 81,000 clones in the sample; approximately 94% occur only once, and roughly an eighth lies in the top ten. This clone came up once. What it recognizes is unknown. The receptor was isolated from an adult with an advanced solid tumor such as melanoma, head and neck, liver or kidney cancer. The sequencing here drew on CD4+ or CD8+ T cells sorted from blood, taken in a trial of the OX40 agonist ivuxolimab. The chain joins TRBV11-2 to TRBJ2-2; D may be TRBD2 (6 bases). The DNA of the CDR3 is TGTGCCAGCAGCCATCCGGACTACCGGAACACCGGGGAGCTGTTTTTT. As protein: CASSHPDYRNTGELFF.